These 11 T cell receptor beta chains were sequenced from one sample in a study of blood T cells in healthy people across ages. Alongside a J-beta primer mix, a sample-barcoded 5' primer served in a second PCR lasting about 7 to 11 cycles. In TCRdb, the 5' RACE reads were re-called with MiXCR into one record per CDR3 protein. The sample has about 1.5 million distinct CDR3 sequences; about 42% are singletons. The sequenced material came from blood. The origin of the receptors is a woman under 30 in good health.

Remarks on this clonotype: One end of the junction is discordant with germline, which a read error may explain. The chain links TRBV3-1 to TRBJ2-5, with D possibly being TRBD1 (5 bases). The germline gives CDR1 LGHDT, CDR2 YNNKEL (reference sequence). The CDR3 spans 13 residues. The CDR3 nucleotides read TGCGCCAGCAGCCAAGGGGATCAAGAGACCCAGTACTTC. Residues: CASSQGDQETQYF.

The gene calls are TRBV27 and TRBJ2-3; no reliable D call. Germline assignment: CDR1 MNHEY and CDR2 SMNVEV (reference sequence). V was clipped by 8 bases and J by 5 bases, with 11 bases between them. The CDR3 runs to 12 residues. CDR3 sequence reads: CASSIIGDTQYF. For the CDR3, the DNA is TGTGCCAGCTCTATAATCGGAGATACGCAGTATTTT.

The gene calls are TRBV18 and TRBJ2-2, with D possibly being TRBD1 (6 bases). Germline assignment: CDR1 KGHSH and CDR2 LQKENI. The V and J ends lost 2 bases and 5 bases respectively, with 18 bases between them. The CDR3 is 17 amino acids. Here the CDR3 reads CASSPREYRTGTGELFF. CDR3 nucleotides: TGTGCCAGCTCACCAAGGGAATATCGCACAGGGACCGGGGAGCTGTTTTTT.

There are a few counts of this clonotype. This chain links TRBV27 with TRBJ1-6; D is possibly TRBD1 (5 bases). V lost 5 bases, J lost 9 bases, and 17 bases lay in between. Germline lookup yields CDR1 MNHEY and CDR2 SMNVEV (reference sequence). The CDR3 is 15 amino acids. CDR3 sequence reads: CASSPVRTSGSPLHF. CDR3 coding DNA: TGTGCCAGCAGTCCCGTCAGGACATCGGGTTCACCCCTCCACTTT.

The chain recombines TRBV5-1 with TRBJ2-3; 7 nucleotides line up with TRBD2. Germline V CDR1 and CDR2: SGHRS, YFSETQ. The CDR3 extends over 22 amino acids. Germline trimming cut 3 bases from V and 4 bases from J; bases unmatched to any gene: 29. The CDR3 loop is CASSSLPFRARSGAGSADTQYF. In DNA, the CDR3 is TGCGCCAGCAGCTCACTCCCCTTTCGAGCAAGAAGCGGGGCGGGGAGCGCAGATACGCAGTATTTT.

The chain uses TRBV6-2 or TRBV6-3 and TRBJ2-5; D is ambiguous. Germline CDR1 and CDR2: MNHEY and SVGEGT. The CDR3 sequence is 11 residues long. V was cut by 2 bases and J by 4 bases, with 2 bases left in between. CDR3: CASSYIETQYF. As DNA, the CDR3 is TGTGCCAGCAGTTACATAGAGACCCAGTACTTC.

This clonotype came up once. Sequence at one end of the junction differs from germline and may be a read error. V gene TRBV6-5 combines with J gene TRBJ2-3; no firm D call. CDR1 and CDR2 from the germline V gene are MNHEY and SVGAGI. The CDR3 has 15 amino acids. CDR3 protein: CARSYSVDSTDTQYF. CDR3 bases: TGTGCCAGAAGTTACTCGGTGGACAGCACAGATACGCAGTATTTT.

The J gene is TRBJ2-1, the V gene TRBV29-1; D is unresolved. This CDR3 contains 14 residues. Germline V gene sequence: CDR1 SQVTM, CDR2 ANQGSEA. The V gene lost 6 bases and the J gene lost 0 bases, with 12 bases spanning the gap. The CDR3 coding sequence is TGCAGCGTGCTCCGCGATAGCTCCTACAATGAGCAGTTCTTC. Its protein is CSVLRDSSYNEQFF.

The chain combines TRBV18 with TRBJ2-1; 8 nucleotides agree with TRBD1. This CDR3 comprises 14 residues. The V segment lost 3 bases and the J segment 8 bases; nucleotides outside the gene matches: 6. Germline CDR1 reads KGHSH; CDR2 reads LQKENI. DNA for the CDR3: TGTGCCAGCTCACCCTCTTACAGGGGGTATGAGCAGTTCTTC. Translating gives CASSPSYRGYEQFF.

The sample holds a few counts of this clonotype. The chain is built from TRBV12-3 or TRBV12-4 and TRBJ1-6; tentative D call: TRBD1 (5 bases). The V and J ends lost 7 bases and 3 bases respectively, with 13 bases between them. This CDR3 has 15 residues. Here the CDR3 reads CASTQGVNYNSPLHF. DNA of the CDR3: TGTGCCAGCACCCAGGGTGTAAACTATAATTCACCCCTCCACTTT.

The table lists this clonotype with a few counts. The chain employs TRBV29-1 and TRBJ2-7; D perhaps matches TRBD1 (7 bases). Trimming stripped 1 base from V and 3 bases from J, with 16 bases between. The germline V gene encodes CDR1 SQVTM and CDR2 ANQGSEA. The CDR3 sequence is 15 residues long. CDR3 protein: CSVEGGTALDYEQYF. DNA of the CDR3: TGCAGCGTTGAAGGCGGGACAGCCTTGGACTACGAGCAGTACTTC.